Listed here are 20 T cell receptor beta chains from one sample, sequenced in a study of T cells in Graves' hyperthyroidism and ophthalmopathy. TCR beta CDR3 regions were amplified from RNA transcripts. RT-PCR in the first round (using the HTBI primer set) targeted the TCR CDR3. TCRdb re-called the multiplex PCR reads with MiXCR, one entry per CDR3 protein. The sample consists of some 360,000 distinct CDR3 sequences, about a sixth of them appearing once. The sequenced sample was blood. These receptor sequences come from a woman aged 40 to 49 with Graves' ophthalmopathy.

This clonotype came up many times. The genes are TRBV30 and TRBJ1-2; D possibly corresponds to TRBD1 (5 bases). Germline CDR1 and CDR2: GTSNPN and SVGIG (reference sequence). Deletions cut 8 bases from V and 3 bases from J, with 16 bases between. The CDR3 consists of 13 residues. CDR3 in amino acids: CAGIQRDDYGYTF. DNA of the CDR3: TGTGCCGGAATCCAGCGGGACGACTATGGCTACACCTTC.

This clonotype was counted many times. The V and J genes are TRBV28 and TRBJ1-5; D is possibly TRBD1 (5 bases). Germline loops: CDR1 MDHEN, CDR2 SYDVKM. CDR3 length: 14 residues. The V end was cut by 2 bases, the J end by 6 bases, with 11 bases between. The CDR3: CASSLRQGGQPQHF. In nucleotides, the CDR3 is TGTGCCAGCAGTTTAAGGCAGGGAGGTCAGCCCCAGCATTTT.

This clonotype has at least ten counts. The rearrangement uses TRBV12-3 or TRBV12-4 and TRBJ1-2; D is perhaps TRBD1 (5 bases). Trimming pared 6 bases from V and 6 bases from J, leaving 17 bases between. The CDR3 length is 14 residues. DNA of the CDR3: TGTGCCAGCAGCCCTGCAGGGAATAGGAATGGCTACACCTTC. Translated: CASSPAGNRNGYTF.

This clonotype was observed many times. The chain has TRBV28 and TRBJ2-7; 7 nucleotides line up with TRBD1. Germline loops: CDR1 MDHEN, CDR2 SYDVKM. V was clipped by 2 bases and J by 4 bases; unmatched bases: 8. The CDR3 loop spans 15 amino acids. This chain's CDR3 is CASSLGPGQRYEQYF. CDR3 sequence (DNA): TGTGCCAGCAGTTTAGGGCCGGGACAGAGGTACGAGCAGTACTTC.

This clonotype was counted at least ten times. The chain carries TRBV28 and TRBJ2-5; tentatively, D is TRBD2 (6 bases). V was pared by 6 bases and J by 2 bases, with 16 bases between. The CDR3 contains 15 residues. Germline values: CDR1 MDHEN, CDR2 SYDVKM. The CDR3 loop is CASSTRLVGQETQYF. The CDR3 nucleotides are TGTGCCAGCAGCACTCGACTAGTCGGGCAAGAGACCCAGTACTTC.

This clonotype was seen at least ten times. One end of the junction varies from germline; a read error may be responsible. The chain links TRBV28 to TRBJ1-1; D remains ambiguous. This CDR3 comprises 14 residues. Germline V lookup: CDR1 MDHEN, CDR2 SYDVKM. The CDR3 spells CASSLWELNTEAFF. CDR3 DNA: TGTGCCAGCAGTCTATGGGAACTAAACACTGAAGCTTTCTTT. The full variable domain, in which reference TRBV28 and TRBJ1-1 provide the parts outside the CDR3, is DVKVTQSSRYLVKRTGEKVFLECVQDMDHENMFWYRQDPGLGLRLIYFSYDVKMKEKGDIPEGYSVSREKKERFSLILESASTNQTSMYLCASSLWELNTEAFFGQGTRLTVV.

As concerns this clonotype: This clone may be a read error of a much larger clone one base away. The V and J genes are TRBV30 and TRBJ1-1, with D maybe TRBD1 (5 bases). The CDR3 covers 12 residues. Germline V CDR1 and CDR2: GTSNPN, SVGIG (reference sequence). DNA of the CDR3: TGTGCCTGGGGTGGGGCGAACACTGGAGCTTTCTTT. It translates to CAWGGANTGAFF.

V is TRBV28 and J is TRBJ2-7; the D is unclear. The V and J ends lost 8 bases and 6 bases respectively, with 14 bases between them. Germline V gene data show CDR1 as MDHEN and CDR2 as SYDVKM. There are 12 residues in the CDR3. The CDR3 DNA sequence: TGTGCCAGCGGCAGTGGAAGTTTCGAGCAGTACTTC. The encoded protein is CASGSGSFEQYF.

The J gene is TRBJ2-2, the V gene TRBV6-1; D tentatively fits TRBD1 or TRBD2 (5 bases each). Per the germline V gene, CDR1 is MNHNS and CDR2 is SASEGT. The V end was cut by 6 bases, the J end by 9 bases, with 5 bases between. The CDR3 is 10 residues long. The CDR3 loop is CASRGRELFF. CDR3 in DNA: TGTGCCAGCAGGGGACGGGAGCTGTTTTTT.

In this sample, this clonotype turned up many times. The chain has TRBV20-1 and TRBJ1-5; D possibly corresponds to TRBD1 (6 bases). The germline V and J ends were trimmed by 5 bases and 9 bases, with 17 bases remaining between them. CDR3 size: 13 residues. Germline-derived CDR1 and CDR2 are DFQATT and SNEGSKA (reference sequence). The chain's CDR3 is CSAPDRPRGPQHF. The CDR3 DNA reads TGCAGTGCTCCAGACAGGCCCCGGGGGCCCCAGCATTTT.

The genes are TRBV2 and TRBJ2-7; 8 nucleotides line up with TRBD1. The V gene end was trimmed by 7 bases and the J gene end by 4 bases; junction bases not matched to a gene: 9. Germline-derived CDR1 and CDR2 are SNHLY and FYNNEI. CDR3 length equals 14 residues. CDR3 nucleotide sequence: TGTGCCAGCACCGGGACACAGGGGGGATACGAGCAGTACTTC. Amino acid sequence: CASTGTQGGYEQYF.

This clonotype showed up many times. The chain employs TRBV29-1 and TRBJ1-1; D unclear. CDR3 size: 11 residues. Trimming removed 6 bases from V and 6 bases from J, with 11 bases in between. The germline V gene has CDR1 SQVTM and CDR2 ANQGSEA. This CDR3 is CSVTHEAEAFF. The CDR3, as DNA: TGCAGCGTCACTCACGAGGCTGAAGCTTTCTTT. Full variable domain (rest looked up from reference TRBV29-1 and TRBJ1-1): SAVISQKPSRDICQRGTSLTIQCQVDSQVTMMFWYRQQPGQSLTLIATANQGSEATYESGFVIDKFPISRPNLTFSTLTVSNMSPEDSSIYLCSVTHEAEAFFGQGTRLTVV.

This clonotype was seen ten or more times. The J gene is TRBJ1-2, the V gene TRBV27; D unclear. CDR3 length: 16 residues. V dropped 5 bases and J dropped 3 bases, with 19 bases sitting between them. From germline, CDR1 is MNHEY and CDR2 SMNVEV (reference sequence). The CDR3 region has the DNA TGTGCCAGCAGTACCCCCCGAGGTGGGGTATACTATGGCTACACCTTC. This encodes CASSTPRGGVYYGYTF.

This clonotype has a count of ten or more. The chain couples TRBV28 to TRBJ1-1, with D hard to call. Germline CDR1 reads MDHEN; CDR2 reads SYDVKM. The CDR3 contains 12 residues. The V and J ends lost 5 bases and 2 bases respectively, with 6 bases between them. Here the CDR3 reads CASSLFNTEAFF. CDR3 nucleotides: TGTGCCAGCAGTCTATTTAACACTGAAGCTTTCTTT.

This clonotype was found many times. This chain uses TRBV11-2 with TRBJ2-7, with D possibly TRBD2 on 7 matching bases. This CDR3 region has 14 residues. CDR1 is SGHAT and CDR2 is FQNNGV in the germline V gene. Trimming took 2 bases from V and 3 from J, leaving 11 bases between them. This CDR3 is CASSLFGGRYEQYF. For the CDR3, the DNA is TGTGCCAGCAGCTTATTCGGGGGGCGCTACGAGCAGTACTTC.

At least ten counts were recorded for this clonotype. This rearrangement joins TRBV10-3 to TRBJ1-6; 8 bases match TRBD1. V was pared by 2 bases and J by 8 bases, with 5 bases of the junction left unmatched. Germline values: CDR1 ENHRY, CDR2 SYGVKD. This CDR3 is 15 amino acids long. CDR3 sequence reads: CAISERAGGDSPLHF. DNA of the CDR3: TGTGCCATCAGTGAGAGGGCAGGGGGCGATTCACCCCTCCACTTT.

As concerns this clonotype: One end of the junction fails to match germline, which may point to a read error. This rearrangement joins TRBV6-5 to TRBJ2-7; no firm D call. Germline CDR1 reads MNHEY; CDR2 reads SVGAGI. The CDR3 is 12 amino acids. The CDR3 nucleotides read TGTGCCAGCAGTTTGTCTAACTACGAGCAGCACTTC. Residues: CASSLSNYEQHF.

In this sample, this clonotype turned up many times. The chain employs TRBV6-5 and TRBJ2-7, with D perhaps assigned TRBD1 or TRBD2 (5 bases each). Germline lookup yields CDR1 MNHEY and CDR2 SVGAGI. V was trimmed by 2 bases and J by 3 bases, leaving 8 bases between them. The CDR3 is 13 residues long. The CDR3 nucleotides are TGTGCCAGCAGTTACCAGGGAGTCTACGAGCAGTACTTC. This gives the protein CASSYQGVYEQYF.

This clonotype was observed at least ten times. The V and J genes are TRBV11-1 and TRBJ2-7; 10 bases are a match to TRBD2. V lost 1 base and J lost 0; bases outside the gene matches: 3. The CDR3 consists of 16 residues. The germline V gene has CDR1 SGHAT and CDR2 FQDESV (reference sequence). The CDR3 here is CASSLVAGGSSYEQYF. In DNA form, the CDR3 reads TGTGCCAGCAGCTTAGTAGCGGGAGGAAGCTCCTACGAGCAGTACTTC.

The sample holds many counts of this clonotype. The rearrangement uses TRBV2 and TRBJ1-6, with 10 bases that match TRBD1. The CDR3 length is 15 residues. Germline assignment: CDR1 SNHLY and CDR2 FYNNEI. Trimming took 7 bases from V and 7 from J; bases not matched to a gene: 7. CDR3 sequence reads: CASIFDRGRNSPLHF. The CDR3 nucleotides read TGTGCCAGCATTTTCGACAGGGGGCGAAATTCACCCCTCCACTTT.